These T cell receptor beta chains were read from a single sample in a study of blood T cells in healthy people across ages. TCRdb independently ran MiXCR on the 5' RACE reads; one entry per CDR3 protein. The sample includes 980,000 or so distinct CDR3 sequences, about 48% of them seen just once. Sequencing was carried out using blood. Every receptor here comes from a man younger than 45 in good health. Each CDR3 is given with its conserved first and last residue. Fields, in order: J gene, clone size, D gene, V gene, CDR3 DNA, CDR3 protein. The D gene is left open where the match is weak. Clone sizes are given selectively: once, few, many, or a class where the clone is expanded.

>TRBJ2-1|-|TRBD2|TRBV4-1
TGCGCCAGCAGCCAAGGAGCGGGGGGTTACTACAATGAGCAGTTCTTC
CASSQGAGGYYNEQFF
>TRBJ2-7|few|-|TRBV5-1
TGCGCCAGCAGCTTGGTGGACGGAGCCTACGAGCAGTACTTC
CASSLVDGAYEQYF
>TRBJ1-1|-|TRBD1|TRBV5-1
TGCGCCAGCAGCCTAGGGTCAACAGGGGAGGCTGAAGCTTTCTTT
CASSLGSTGEAEAFF
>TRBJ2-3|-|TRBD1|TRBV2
TGTGCTTTAATGGGGGGCCGGACAGGGGTAGATACGCAGTATTTT
CALMGGRTGVDTQYF
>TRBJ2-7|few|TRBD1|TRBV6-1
TGTGCCAGCAGGAGGACAGGGGACCACGAGCAGTACTTC
CASRRTGDHEQYF
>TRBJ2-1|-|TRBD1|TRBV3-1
TGTGCCAGCAGCTCATCCGGGACAGGTTACAATGAGCAGTTCTTC
CASSSSGTGYNEQFF
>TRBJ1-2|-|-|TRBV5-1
TGCGCCAGCAGCTTGGAGGCGGTCGGGACACTCTATGGCTACACCTTC
CASSLEAVGTLYGYTF
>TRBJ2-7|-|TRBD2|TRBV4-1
TGCGCCAGCAGCCAAGCGCTCACCAGCGGGGGACACTACGAGCAGTACTTC
CASSQALTSGGHYEQYF
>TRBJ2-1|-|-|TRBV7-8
TGTGCCAGCAGCTTGGCCTCCAGGGGACGGAGTGAGCAGTTCTTC
CASSLASRGRSEQFF
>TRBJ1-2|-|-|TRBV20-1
TGCAGTGCTAGAGGGGGGGCGGTGAACTATGGCTACACCTTC
CSARGGAVNYGYTF
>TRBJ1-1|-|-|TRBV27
TGTGCCAGCAGTTTCGGGCCAGCGAACACTGAAGCTTTCTTT
CASSFGPANTEAFF
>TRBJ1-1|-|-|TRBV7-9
TGTGCCGGCAGCTTAGGATCTGGGGACGGTGAAGCTTTCTTT
CAGSLGSGDGEAFF
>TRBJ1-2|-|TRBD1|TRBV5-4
TGTGCCAGCAGCTTGACCGGGACAGCCTATGGCTACACCTTC
CASSLTGTAYGYTF
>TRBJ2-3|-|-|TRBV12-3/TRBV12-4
TGTGTCAGCAGTTATACAGATACGCAGTATTTT
CVSSYTDTQYF
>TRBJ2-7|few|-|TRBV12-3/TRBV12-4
TGTGCCAGCAGCCTTCCGGGGTTCTCCTACGAGCAGTACTTC
CASSLPGFSYEQYF
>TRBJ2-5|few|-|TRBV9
TGTGCCAGCAGCGTAGCACTTCAAGAGACCCAGTACTTC
CASSVALQETQYF
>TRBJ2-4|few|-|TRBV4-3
TGCGCCAGCAGCCAAGATTTCACAGGGAAAGTCAAAAACATTCAGTACTTC
CASSQDFTGKVKNIQYF
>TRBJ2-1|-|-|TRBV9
TGTGCCAGCAGCGTAGGGGCTGTTAATGAGCAGTTCTTC
CASSVGAVNEQFF
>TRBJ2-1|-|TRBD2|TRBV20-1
TGCAGTGCTAGAGATATAGCGGGGTTAAGTAACAATGAGCAGTTCTTC
CSARDIAGLSNNEQFF
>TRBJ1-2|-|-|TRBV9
TGTGCCAGCAGCCAGAGGGGGGGATCTAACTATGGCTACACCTTC
CASSQRGGSNYGYTF
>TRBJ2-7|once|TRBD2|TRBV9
TGTGCCGGCAGCCCAACCCCGGCCCCCACTAGCGGGGTTTACGAGCAGTACTTC
CAGSPTPAPTSGVYEQYF
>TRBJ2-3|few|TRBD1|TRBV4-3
TGCGCCAGCAGTAATTCCGGGACAGACCGCACAGATACGCAGTATTTT
CASSNSGTDRTDTQYF
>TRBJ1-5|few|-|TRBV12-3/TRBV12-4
TGTGCCAGCGGTTCGGGGGGCTCCCTCAATCAGCCCCAGCATTTT
CASGSGGSLNQPQHF
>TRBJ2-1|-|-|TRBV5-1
TGCGCCAGCAGCTTGTTCGGCGAGGGTACCTACAATGAGCAGTTCTTC
CASSLFGEGTYNEQFF
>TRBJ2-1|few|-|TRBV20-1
TGCAGTGCCACACCTCTCCCCGGGGGTGACTACAATGAGCAGTTCTTC
CSATPLPGGDYNEQFF
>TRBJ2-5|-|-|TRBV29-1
TGCAGCGTTGGGGGCAGGGGAGAGACCCAGTACTTC
CSVGGRGETQYF
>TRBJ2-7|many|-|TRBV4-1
TGCGCCAGCAGCCAAGATTCGGCGGACTTTAGGGAGCAGTACTTC
CASSQDSADFREQYF
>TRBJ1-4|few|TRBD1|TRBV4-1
TGCGCCAGCAGCCCAGGGTCGACAGGGGGATATGAAAAACTGTTTTTT
CASSPGSTGGYEKLFF
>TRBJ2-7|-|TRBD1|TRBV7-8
TGTGCCAGCAGCTTAGGGGGACAGGGCATCTACGAGCAGTACTTC
CASSLGGQGIYEQYF
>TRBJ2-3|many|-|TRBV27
TGTGCCAGCAGTTTAGCGGGGAGAGGTGATACGCAGTATTTT
CASSLAGRGDTQYF
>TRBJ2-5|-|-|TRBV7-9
TGTGCCAGCAGCTTAGTCGGCAGGAACCAAGAGACCCAGTACTTC
CASSLVGRNQETQYF
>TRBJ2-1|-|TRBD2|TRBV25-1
TGTGCCAGCAGTGACATTAGCGGGGGATACAATGAGCAGTTCTTC
CASSDISGGYNEQFF
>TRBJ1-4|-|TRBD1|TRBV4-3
TGCGCCAGCAGCCAAGATCTGGGACAGGGGGCCAGGGAAAAACTGTTTTTT
CASSQDLGQGAREKLFF
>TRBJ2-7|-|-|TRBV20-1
TGTAGTGCTAGTGTAGCGATCTACGAGCAGTACTTC
CSASVAIYEQYF
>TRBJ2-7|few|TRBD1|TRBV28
TGTGCCAGCAGTTCTTACAGGGGATCCTACGAGCAGTACTTC
CASSSYRGSYEQYF
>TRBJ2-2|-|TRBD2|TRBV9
TGTGCCAGCAGCGTGACGAGCGGGGGGCCGACCGGGGAGCTGTTTTTT
CASSVTSGGPTGELFF
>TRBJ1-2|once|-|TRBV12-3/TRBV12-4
TGTGCCAGCAGCCATGCGGCAGTGCCCTATGGCTACACCTTC
CASSHAAVPYGYTF
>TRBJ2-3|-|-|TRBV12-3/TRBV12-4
TGTGCCAGCAGTCGACTGGGTAGAGATACGCAGTATTTT
CASSRLGRDTQYF
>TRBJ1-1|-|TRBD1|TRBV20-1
TGCAGTGCGTACGACAGGGGGCAGGCTTTCTTT
CSAYDRGQAFF
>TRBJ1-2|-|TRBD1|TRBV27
TGTGCCAGCAGTCCGTCCTGGACAGGCACTAACTATGGCTACACCTTC
CASSPSWTGTNYGYTF
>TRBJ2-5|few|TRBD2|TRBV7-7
TGTGCTAGCAGCTTGAAGGGCGGGGGGGACAATGAGCAGTACTTC
CASSLKGGGDNEQYF
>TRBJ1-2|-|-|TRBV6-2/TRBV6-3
TGTGCCAGCTGTTATTATATGAGCTATGGCTACACCTTC
CASCYYMSYGYTF
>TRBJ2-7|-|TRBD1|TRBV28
TGTGCCAGCAGTAGGACAGGGATAGTTTCCTACGAGCAGTACTTC
CASSRTGIVSYEQYF
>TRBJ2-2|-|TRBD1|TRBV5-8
TGTGCCAGCAGCTTCCGGGACAGCCCCCTCACCGGGGAGCTGTTTTTT
CASSFRDSPLTGELFF
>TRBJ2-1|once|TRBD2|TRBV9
TGTGCCAGCGGAGGAACTGCAAGCGGGGCTATGGGTGAGCAGTTCTTC
CASGGTASGAMGEQFF
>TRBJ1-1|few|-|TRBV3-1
TGCGCCAGCAGCCAAGCACGGAACACTGAAGCTTTCTTT
CASSQARNTEAFF
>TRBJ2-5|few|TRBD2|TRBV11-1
TGTGCCAGCAGCTTAGGATTGAGCGGGGGCGGAGAGACCCAGTACTTC
CASSLGLSGGGETQYF
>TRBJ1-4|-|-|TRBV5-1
TGCGCCAGCGGCTCGACCGCAACTAATGAAAAACTGTTTTTT
CASGSTATNEKLFF
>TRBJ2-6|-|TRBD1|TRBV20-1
TGCAGTGCTCGGGACAGGGGGCTGGGCGTCCTGACTTTC
CSARDRGLGVLTF
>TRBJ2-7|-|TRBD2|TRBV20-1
TGCAGTGCTAGTAGCGGGAGCTCCGACGAGCAGTACTTC
CSASSGSSDEQYF
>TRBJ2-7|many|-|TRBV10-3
TGTGCCATCAACCTAGGACAGGGAGCGGGATCTTACGAGCAGTACTTC
CAINLGQGAGSYEQYF
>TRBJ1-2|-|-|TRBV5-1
TGCGCCAGCAGCGGCGACGGACGGAGCCACAATGGCTACACCTTC
CASSGDGRSHNGYTF
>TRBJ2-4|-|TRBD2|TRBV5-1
TGCGCCAGCAGCGAGCGGGGGACCGTTCCCCTAGCCAAAAACATTCAGTACTTC
CASSERGTVPLAKNIQYF
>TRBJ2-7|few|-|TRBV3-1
TGTGCCAGCAGCCAAGGGATACGGACTGGGACCTATCCCTACGAGCAGTACTTC
CASSQGIRTGTYPYEQYF
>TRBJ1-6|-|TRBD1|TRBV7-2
TGTGCCAGCAGCTTAGTTGGGACAGGGAATTCACCCCTCCACTTT
CASSLVGTGNSPLHF
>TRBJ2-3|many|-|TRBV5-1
TGCGCCAGCAGCTTGGGACTCAACACAGATACGCAGTATTTT
CASSLGLNTDTQYF
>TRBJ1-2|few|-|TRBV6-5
TGTGCCAGCAGTTACTCCGGTGGTGGCGTAGCCTATGGCTACACCTTC
CASSYSGGGVAYGYTF
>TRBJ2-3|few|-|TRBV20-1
TGCAGTGCTAGAGCCCTTACAGATACGCAGTATTTT
CSARALTDTQYF
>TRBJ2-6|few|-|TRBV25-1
TGTGCCAGCAGTGGACAGGGGGCCAACGTCCTGACTTTC
CASSGQGANVLTF